The table lists the clone carrying this T cell receptor beta chain with a few counts. Antigen unknown. With no exceptions, donors were healthy Caucasians. This sample was taken from a study of identical twins. Findings and limits, study-wide: Monozygotic twins shared more out-of-frame TCR alpha than recombination models predicted.

The CDR3 runs to 15 residues. V was pared by 3 bases and J by 6 bases, with 10 bases of the junction left unmatched. The germline V gene encodes CDR1 SGHRS and CDR2 YFSETQ. Each CDR3 protein gets one entry after TCRdb re-called the 5' RACE reads with MiXCR. The table lists about 720,000 distinct CDR3 sequences, approximately 18% of them singletons. These same records also appear under a second study, on T cells expressing NK-cell markers. That study reports: HCMV serostatus: seven of eight sequenced donors positive, one negative. Once again these clonotypes came out on top in the CD3+CD56-NKG2C+ fraction of a handful of donors.

Source material: PBMCs. This rearrangement joins TRBV5-1 to TRBJ2-7; TRBD1 matches 9 bases. The TCR was taken from a woman under 30 in good health. CDR3 loop: CASSSPEQGASEQYF. The CDR3, as DNA: TGCGCCAGCAGCTCCCCGGAACAGGGGGCCAGCGAGCAGTACTTC. The variable domain in full, with the rest retrieved from reference TRBV5-1 and TRBJ2-7, is KAGVTQTPRYLIKTRGQQVTLSCSPISGHRSVSWYQQTPGQGLQFLFEYFSETQRNKGNFPGRFSGRQFSNSRSEMNVSTLELGDSALYLCASSSPEQGASEQYFGPGTRLTVT.